Listed below are T cell receptor beta chains from one sample, sequenced in a study of glioma-infiltrating T cells after dendritic cell vaccination. Sequenced by immunoSEQ multiplex PCR; TCRdb stores in-frame clones only, minus some. Of around 96,000 clones listed, approximately 80% are singletons. The material was blood, obtained before dendritic cell vaccination. Every receptor here comes from a human donor with glioblastoma. Both conserved end residues are part of each CDR3. A D gene is named only where the DNA matches it firmly. Size values are once, few and many counts, or a class for expanded clones, and some rows have none.

>TRBD1|TRBJ2-2|few|TRBV5-1
TGCGCCAGCAGCTTGGCGACAGGGGGGTCCGGGGAGCTGTTTTTT
CASSLATGGSGELFF
>NA|TRBJ1-1|NA|TRBV29-1
TGCAGCGTTGACAGGGTGACTGAAGCTTTCTTT
CSVDRVTEAFF
>TRBD1|TRBJ2-2|NA|TRBV18
TGTGCCAGCTCCCGCGCGGGGACAGGGGGATCCACCGGGGAGCTGTTTTTT
CASSRAGTGGSTGELFF
>NA|TRBJ2-7|NA|TRBV28
TGTGCCAGCGGGGAAGGGTCTGGAGGCCGCTACGAGCAGTACTTC
CASGEGSGGRYEQYF
>TRBD1|TRBJ1-5|NA|TRBV27
TGTGCCAGCAGCAGACGGGAGATTGGGACAGGGGTTTCGCCCCAGCATTTT
CASSRREIGTGVSPQHF
>TRBD1|TRBJ2-1|NA|TRBV19
TGTGCCAGTAGCCCAGCACAGGGGGCTGATCGGGAGCAGTTCTTC
CASSPAQGADREQFF
>TRBD1|TRBJ1-1|few|TRBV7-9
TGTGCCAGCAGCTCGGGACAGCCGAACACTGAAGCTTTCTTT
CASSSGQPNTEAFF
>TRBD1|TRBJ1-2|NA|TRBV9
TGTGCCAGCAGCGCGCAACCGGGACAGGGGCATGGCTACACCTTC
CASSAQPGQGHGYTF
>TRBD1|TRBJ1-6|NA|TRBV5-6
TGTGCCAGCAGCTGGGGACAGTATAATTCACCCCTCCACTTT
CASSWGQYNSPLHF
>TRBD2|TRBJ2-3|once|TRBV5-1
TGCGCCAGCAGCTTAAGGGGGGGACTAGCGGTAGACACAGATACGCAGTATTTT
CASSLRGGLAVDTDTQYF
>NA|TRBJ1-5|NA|TRBV10-2
TGCGCCAGCACACAGGGCGATCAGCCCCAGCATTTT
CASTQGDQPQHF
>NA|TRBJ1-1|NA|TRBV19
TGTGCCAGTTGTGGTCAGGCTGGGAGCACTGAAGCTTTCTTT
CASCGQAGSTEAFF
>NA|TRBJ2-1|once|TRBV9
TGTGCCAGCAGCCTTGAGAATGAGCAGTTCTTC
CASSLENEQFF
>NA|TRBJ1-2|few|TRBV6-5
TGTGCCAGCAGCCCCAGGGTCCCTGGCTACACCTTC
CASSPRVPGYTF
>NA|TRBJ1-1|NA|TRBV15
TGTGCCACCAGCAGAGATCAGGTCGTTGAAGCTTTCTTT
CATSRDQVVEAFF
>NA|TRBJ2-7|NA|TRBV2
TGTGCCAGCAGTGAGTCCACGACTAGTTCCGAGCAGTACTTC
CASSESTTSSEQYF
>TRBD1|TRBJ1-1|NA|TRBV28
TGTGCCAGCACCCGGGGACAGGGCCGTGAAGCTTTCTTT
CASTRGQGREAFF
>NA|TRBJ2-2|NA|TRBV5-1
TGCGCCAGCAGCCTGAGGGAGCAGGGAGGCACCGGGGAGCTGTTTTTT
CASSLREQGGTGELFF
>NA|TRBJ1-2|NA|TRBV5-1
TGCGCCAGCAGCTTCGGACTTCAGGAGGGCTATGGCTACACCTTC
CASSFGLQEGYGYTF
>NA|TRBJ2-3|NA|TRBV18
TGTGCCAGCTCACCTCCTCCTAGGGGCGGCACAGATACGCAGTATTTT
CASSPPPRGGTDTQYF
>TRBD2|TRBJ2-1|NA|TRBV7-8
TGTGCCAGCAGCTTATGGGGTAGCGGGAGGGGCCACAATGAGCAGTTCTTC
CASSLWGSGRGHNEQFF
>NA|TRBJ1-1|NA|TRBV11-2
TGTGCCAGCAGCTTAGGCAGGTCGACAGTGAACACTGAAGCTTTCTTT
CASSLGRSTVNTEAFF
>NA|TRBJ2-7|once|TRBV27
TGTGCCAGCAGTTTATCGCCTCTCACGCGTCAGTACTTC
CASSLSPLTRQYF
>NA|TRBJ1-2|NA|TRBV11-2
TGTGCCAGCAGTCTACGAGCTCCTTCTAACTATGGCTACACCTTC
CASSLRAPSNYGYTF
>TRBD1|TRBJ1-2|NA|TRBV4-1
TGCGCCAGCAGCCAGGGAACATGGACAGGGACGTCCAACTATGGCTACACCTTC
CASSQGTWTGTSNYGYTF
>TRBD2|TRBJ2-3|few|TRBV6-4
TGTGCCAGCAGTCCAACTAGCGGGGGGGCAACAGATACGCAGTATTTT
CASSPTSGGATDTQYF
>NA|TRBJ1-2|NA|TRBV2
TGTGCCAGCAGCCTCTCCCGGGGCTATGGCTACACCTTC
CASSLSRGYGYTF
>TRBD1|TRBJ1-3|NA|TRBV11-2
TGTGCCAGCAGTTATCAGGGGGCACCTGGAAACACCATATATTTT
CASSYQGAPGNTIYF
>NA|TRBJ2-2|NA|TRBV15
TGTGCCACCAGCAGAAAGGCAGGGGCTTTGAACACCGGGGAGCTGTTTTTT
CATSRKAGALNTGELFF
>TRBD1|TRBJ2-3|NA|TRBV19
TGTGCCAGTAGACAGGGGATATACACAGATACGCAGTATTTT
CASRQGIYTDTQYF
>NA|TRBJ2-1|NA|TRBV11-2
TGTGCCAGCAGCCCTGGACAGACCTACAATGAGCAGTTCTTC
CASSPGQTYNEQFF
>TRBD2|TRBJ2-1|NA|TRBV7-3
TGTGCCAGCAGCTCGGGACTAGCGGGTTACAATGAGCAGTTCTTC
CASSSGLAGYNEQFF
>NA|TRBJ1-2|NA|TRBV13
TGTGCCAGCAGCCCCCCATCATCAGCTAACTATGGCTACACCTTC
CASSPPSSANYGYTF
>TRBD2|TRBJ2-7|NA|TRBV5-4
TGTGCCAGCAGCTTGGGGGCTAGCGGGGGGTCTTACGAGCAGTACTTC
CASSLGASGGSYEQYF
>TRBD2|TRBJ2-1|NA|TRBV19
TGTGCCAGTAGTATATTAGCGGGGCTCTACAATGAGCAGTTCTTC
CASSILAGLYNEQFF
>TRBD1|TRBJ1-2|NA|TRBV19
TGTGCCAGTAGTCCGCGGACAGGGGGCTACACCTTC
CASSPRTGGYTF
>TRBD1|TRBJ1-1|NA|TRBV18
TGTGCCAGCTCACCCGGGACAGGGAGAGGGGGCACTGAAGCTTTCTTT
CASSPGTGRGGTEAFF
>NA|TRBJ1-2|many|TRBV5-5
TGTGCCAGCAGCCTTGAAGGGGACTATGGCTACACCTTC
CASSLEGDYGYTF
>TRBD1|TRBJ1-2|NA|TRBV25-1
TGTGCCAGCAGTGCCGGGACAGGTCATGGCTACACCTTC
CASSAGTGHGYTF
>NA|TRBJ1-1|NA|TRBV4-1
TGCGCCAGCAGCCAAGATGGGCGGGGTTTAGAAGCTTTCTTT
CASSQDGRGLEAFF
>TRBD2|TRBJ2-1|NA|TRBV7-7
TGTGCTAGCAGCCCAGGGACTAGCGGGGGGGGTGAGCAGTTCTTC
CASSPGTSGGGEQFF
>TRBD2|TRBJ2-3|NA|TRBV4-1
TGCGCCAGCAGCCTCTCGGCGGGAGGCGGCACAGATACGCAGTATTTT
CASSLSAGGGTDTQYF
>TRBD1|TRBJ2-1|few|TRBV2
TGTGCCAGCAGTGAACCCTGGACAGGGAAGGGGCACTATGCCGCCTACAATGAGCAGTTCTTC
CASSEPWTGKGHYAAYNEQFF
>TRBD2|TRBJ2-1|NA|TRBV15
TGTGCCACCCGAATTGTGGGAGGGCAAAATGAGCAGTTCTTC
CATRIVGGQNEQFF
>TRBD2|TRBJ2-4|NA|TRBV4-1
TGCGCCAGCAGCCCAGGCGGGGGACGGTGGGAAAACGGTCAGTACTTC
CASSPGGGRWENGQYF
>NA|TRBJ2-1|few|TRBV14
TGTGCCAGCAGCCAAGATCACACCAGTGAGCAGTTCTTC
CASSQDHTSEQFF
>TRBD2|TRBJ2-3|few|TRBV19
TGTGCCAGTAGTATAGCGGGGGGGCAAGATACGCAGTATTTT
CASSIAGGQDTQYF
>NA|TRBJ1-4|NA|TRBV10-3
TGTGCCATACAGGGCTCAACTAATGAAAAACTGTTTTTT
CAIQGSTNEKLFF
>NA|TRBJ1-5|NA|TRBV28
TGTGCCAGCAGGGGGGCCAGCAATCAGCCCCAGCATTTT
CASRGASNQPQHF
>TRBD1|TRBJ1-2|NA|TRBV10-3
TGTGCCATCAAGCAAGGGACAGGGGGATCATTCGACTATGGCTACACCTTC
CAIKQGTGGSFDYGYTF
>TRBD1|TRBJ1-5|once|TRBV6-5
TGTGCCAGCGGGTCAGGACAGGGCCTTAGGCCCCAGCATTTT
CASGSGQGLRPQHF
>TRBD2|TRBJ2-1|once|TRBV15
TGTGCCACCAGACTGGGACTAGCGGACTACAATGAGCAGTTCTTC
CATRLGLADYNEQFF